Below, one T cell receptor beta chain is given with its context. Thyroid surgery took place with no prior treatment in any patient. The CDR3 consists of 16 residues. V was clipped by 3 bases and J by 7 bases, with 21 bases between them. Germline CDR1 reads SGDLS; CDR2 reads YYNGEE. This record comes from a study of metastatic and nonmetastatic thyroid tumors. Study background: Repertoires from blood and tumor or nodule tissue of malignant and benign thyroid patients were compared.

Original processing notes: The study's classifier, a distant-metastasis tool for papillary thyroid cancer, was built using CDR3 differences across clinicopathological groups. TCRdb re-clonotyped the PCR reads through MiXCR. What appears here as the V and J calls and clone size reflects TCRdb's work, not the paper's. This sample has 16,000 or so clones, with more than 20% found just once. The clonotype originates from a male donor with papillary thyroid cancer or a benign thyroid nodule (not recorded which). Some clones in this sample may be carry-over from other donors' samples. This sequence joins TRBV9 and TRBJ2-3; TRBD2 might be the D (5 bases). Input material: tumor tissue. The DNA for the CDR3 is TGTGCCAGCAGCGAGGAGGTAATAGGGAGAAAACATACGCAGTATTTT. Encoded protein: CASSEEVIGRKHTQYF.